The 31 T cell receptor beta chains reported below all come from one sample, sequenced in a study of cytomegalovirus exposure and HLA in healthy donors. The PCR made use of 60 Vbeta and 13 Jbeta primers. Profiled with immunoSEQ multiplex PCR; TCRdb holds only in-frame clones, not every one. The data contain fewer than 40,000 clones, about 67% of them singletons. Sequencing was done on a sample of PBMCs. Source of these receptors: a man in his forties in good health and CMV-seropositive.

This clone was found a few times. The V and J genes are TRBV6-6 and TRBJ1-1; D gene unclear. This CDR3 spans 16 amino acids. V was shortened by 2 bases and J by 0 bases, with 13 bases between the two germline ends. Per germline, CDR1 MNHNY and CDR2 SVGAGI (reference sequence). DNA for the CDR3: TGTGCCAGCAGTTACCCTCCTGAGGGAATGAACACTGAAGCTTTCTTT. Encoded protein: CASSYPPEGMNTEAFF.

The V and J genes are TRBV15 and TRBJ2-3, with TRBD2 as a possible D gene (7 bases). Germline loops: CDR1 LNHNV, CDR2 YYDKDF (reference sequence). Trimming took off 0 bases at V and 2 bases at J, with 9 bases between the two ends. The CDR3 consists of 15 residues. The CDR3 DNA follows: TGTGCCACCAGCAGAGATGGGGGGGCCACAGATACGCAGTATTTT. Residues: CATSRDGGATDTQYF.

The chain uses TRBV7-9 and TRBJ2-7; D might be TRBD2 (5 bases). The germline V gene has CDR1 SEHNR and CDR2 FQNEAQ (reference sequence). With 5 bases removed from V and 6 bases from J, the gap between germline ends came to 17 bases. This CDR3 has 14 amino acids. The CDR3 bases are TGTGCCAGCAGCCCTACACGGGGTCTACTCGAGCAGTACTTC. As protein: CASSPTRGLLEQYF.

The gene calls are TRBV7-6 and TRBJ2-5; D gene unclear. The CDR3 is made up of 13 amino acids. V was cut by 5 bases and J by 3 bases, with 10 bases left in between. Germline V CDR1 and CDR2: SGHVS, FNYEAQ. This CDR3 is CASSPQAEETQYF. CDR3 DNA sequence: TGTGCCAGCAGCCCCCAGGCCGAAGAGACCCAGTACTTC. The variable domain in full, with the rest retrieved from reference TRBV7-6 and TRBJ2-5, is GAGVSQSPRYKVTKRGQDVALRCDPISGHVSLYWYRQALGQGPEFLTYFNYEAQQDKSGLPNDRFSAERPEGSISTLTIQRTEQRDSAMYRCASSPQAEETQYFGPGTRLLVL.

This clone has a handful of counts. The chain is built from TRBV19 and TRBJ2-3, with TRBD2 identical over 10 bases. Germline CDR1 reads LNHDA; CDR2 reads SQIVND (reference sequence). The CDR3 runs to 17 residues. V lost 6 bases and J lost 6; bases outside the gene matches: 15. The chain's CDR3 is CASSPLTGLATTDTQYF. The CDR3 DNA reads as TGTGCCAGTAGCCCGTTAACGGGACTAGCGACCACGGATACGCAGTATTTT. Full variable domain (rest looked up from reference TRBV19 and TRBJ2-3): DGGITQSPKYLFRKEGQNVTLSCEQNLNHDAMYWYRQDPGQGLRLIYYSQIVNDFQKGDIAEGYSVSREKKESFPLTVTSAQKNPTAFYLCASSPLTGLATTDTQYFGPGTRLTVL.

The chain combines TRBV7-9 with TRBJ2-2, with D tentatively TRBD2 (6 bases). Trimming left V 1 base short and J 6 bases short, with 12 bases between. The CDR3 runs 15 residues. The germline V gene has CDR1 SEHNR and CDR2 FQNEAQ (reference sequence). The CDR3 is CASSLEASVSGELFF. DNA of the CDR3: TGTGCCAGCAGCTTAGAGGCTAGCGTGTCCGGGGAGCTGTTTTTT.

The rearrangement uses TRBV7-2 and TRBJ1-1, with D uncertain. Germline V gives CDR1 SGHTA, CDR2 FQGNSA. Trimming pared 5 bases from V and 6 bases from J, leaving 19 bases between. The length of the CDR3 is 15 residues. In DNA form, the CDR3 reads TGTGCCAGCAGCCCATCCGGACGGGGAGCACCTGAAGCTTTCTTT. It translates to CASSPSGRGAPEAFF. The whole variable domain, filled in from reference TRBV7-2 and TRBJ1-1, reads GAGVSQSPSNKVTEKGKDVELRCDPISGHTALYWYRQSLGQGLEFLIYFQGNSAPDKSGLPSDRFSAERTGGSVSTLTIQRTQQEDSAVYLCASSPSGRGAPEAFFGQGTRLTVV.

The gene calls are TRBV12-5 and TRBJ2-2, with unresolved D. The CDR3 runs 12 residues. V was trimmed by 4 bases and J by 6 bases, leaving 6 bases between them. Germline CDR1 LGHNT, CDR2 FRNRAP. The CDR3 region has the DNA TGTGCTAGTGGTTCCAGGTCCGGGGAGCTGTTTTTT. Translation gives CASGSRSGELFF.

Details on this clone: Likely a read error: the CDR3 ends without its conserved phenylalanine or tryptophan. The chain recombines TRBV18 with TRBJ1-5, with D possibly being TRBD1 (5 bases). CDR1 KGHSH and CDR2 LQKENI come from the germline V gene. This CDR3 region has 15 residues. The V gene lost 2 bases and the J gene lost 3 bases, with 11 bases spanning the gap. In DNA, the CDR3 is TGTGCCAGCTCACCAGAAAGGGGATACAATCAGCCCCAGCATTCT. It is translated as CASSPERGYNQPQHS.

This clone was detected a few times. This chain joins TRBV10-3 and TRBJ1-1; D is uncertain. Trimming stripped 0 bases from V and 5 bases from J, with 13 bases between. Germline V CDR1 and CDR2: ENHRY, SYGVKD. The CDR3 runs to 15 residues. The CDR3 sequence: CAISESSSGRTEAFF. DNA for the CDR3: TGTGCCATCAGTGAGTCGAGCAGTGGGAGGACTGAAGCTTTCTTT.

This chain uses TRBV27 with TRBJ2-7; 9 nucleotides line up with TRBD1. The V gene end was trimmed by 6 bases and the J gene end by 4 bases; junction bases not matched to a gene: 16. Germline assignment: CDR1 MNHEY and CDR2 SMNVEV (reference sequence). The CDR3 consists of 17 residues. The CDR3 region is CASSPKPPGTGSYEQYF. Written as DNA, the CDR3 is TGTGCCAGCAGCCCTAAACCTCCCGGGACAGGGAGTTACGAGCAGTACTTC.

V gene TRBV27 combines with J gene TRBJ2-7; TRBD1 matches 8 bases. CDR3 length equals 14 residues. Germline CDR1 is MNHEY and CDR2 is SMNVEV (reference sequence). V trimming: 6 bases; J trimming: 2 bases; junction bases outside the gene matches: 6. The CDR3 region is CASRMTGVPYEQYF. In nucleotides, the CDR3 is TGTGCCAGCAGGATGACAGGGGTTCCCTACGAGCAGTACTTC.

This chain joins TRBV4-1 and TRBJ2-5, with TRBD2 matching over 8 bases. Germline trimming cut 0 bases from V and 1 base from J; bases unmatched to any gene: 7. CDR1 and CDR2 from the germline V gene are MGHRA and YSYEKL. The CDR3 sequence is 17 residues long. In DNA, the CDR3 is TGCGCCAGCAGCCAAGACCGTCGAGCGGGGGCCCAAGAGACCCAGTACTTC. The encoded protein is CASSQDRRAGAQETQYF.

CDR3 residues: CASSDPVDRAEGNTIYF. The CDR3 coding sequence is TGTGCCAGCAGCGACCCTGTTGACAGGGCGGAGGGAAACACCATATATTTT. This rearrangement joins TRBV9 to TRBJ1-3, with 7 bases that match TRBD1. The CDR3 length is 17 residues. J was trimmed by 4 bases and V by 3 bases; bases with no gene match: 13. Looked up from germline, CDR1 is SGDLS and CDR2 is YYNGEE.

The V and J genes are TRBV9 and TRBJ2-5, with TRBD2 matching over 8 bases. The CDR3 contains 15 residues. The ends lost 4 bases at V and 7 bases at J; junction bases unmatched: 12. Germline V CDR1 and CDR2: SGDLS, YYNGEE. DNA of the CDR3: TGTGCCAGCAGCTCCACACTAGCGGCCGTGGGGACCCAGTACTTC. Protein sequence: CASSSTLAAVGTQYF.

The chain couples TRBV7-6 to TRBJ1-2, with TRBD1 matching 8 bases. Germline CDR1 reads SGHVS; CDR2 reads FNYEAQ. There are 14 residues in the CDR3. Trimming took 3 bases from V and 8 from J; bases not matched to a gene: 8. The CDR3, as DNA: TGTGCCAGCAGCTTGGGAGGACAGGGAGGGGGCTACACCTTC. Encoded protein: CASSLGGQGGGYTF.

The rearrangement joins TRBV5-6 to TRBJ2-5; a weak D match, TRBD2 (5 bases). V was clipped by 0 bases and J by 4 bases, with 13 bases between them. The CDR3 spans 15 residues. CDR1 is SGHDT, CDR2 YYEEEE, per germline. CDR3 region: CASSLGGSAGETQYF. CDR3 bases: TGTGCCAGCAGCTTGGGAGGAAGTGCGGGAGAGACCCAGTACTTC.

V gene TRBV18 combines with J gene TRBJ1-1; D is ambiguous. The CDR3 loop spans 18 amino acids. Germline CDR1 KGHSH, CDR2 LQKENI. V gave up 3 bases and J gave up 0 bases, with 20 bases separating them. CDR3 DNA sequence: TGTGCCAGCTCACCCCCTTTAACGACGGGGAGATTGAACACTGAAGCTTTCTTT. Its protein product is CASSPPLTTGRLNTEAFF.

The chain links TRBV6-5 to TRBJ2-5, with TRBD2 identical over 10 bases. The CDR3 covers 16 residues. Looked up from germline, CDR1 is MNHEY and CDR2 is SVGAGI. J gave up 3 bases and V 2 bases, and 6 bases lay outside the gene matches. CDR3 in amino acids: CASSYRWTSGEETQYF. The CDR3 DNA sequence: TGTGCCAGCAGTTACCGATGGACTAGCGGAGAAGAGACCCAGTACTTC.

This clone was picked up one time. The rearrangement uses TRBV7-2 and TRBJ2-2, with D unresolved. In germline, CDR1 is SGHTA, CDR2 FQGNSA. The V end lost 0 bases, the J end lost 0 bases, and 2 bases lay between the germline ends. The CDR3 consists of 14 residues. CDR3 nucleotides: TGTGCCAGCAGCTTAGCCGCGAACACCGGGGAGCTGTTTTTT. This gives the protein CASSLAANTGELFF.

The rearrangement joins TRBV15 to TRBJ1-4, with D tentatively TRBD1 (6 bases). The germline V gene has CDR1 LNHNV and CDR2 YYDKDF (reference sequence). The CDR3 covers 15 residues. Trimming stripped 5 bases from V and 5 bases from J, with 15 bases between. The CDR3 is CATSGNREGNEKLFF. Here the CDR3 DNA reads TGTGCCACCAGCGGTAACAGGGAAGGGAATGAAAAACTGTTTTTT. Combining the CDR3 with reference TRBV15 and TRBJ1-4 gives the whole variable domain DAMVIQNPRYQVTQFGKPVTLSCSQTLNHNVMYWYQQKSSQAPKLLFHYYDKDFNNEADTPDNFQSRRPNTSFCFLDIRSPGLGDTAMYLCATSGNREGNEKLFFGSGTQLSVL.

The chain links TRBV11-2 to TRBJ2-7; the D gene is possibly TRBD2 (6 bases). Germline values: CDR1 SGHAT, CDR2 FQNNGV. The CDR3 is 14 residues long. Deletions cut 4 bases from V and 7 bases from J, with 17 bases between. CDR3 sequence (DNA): TGTGCCAGCAGCTGGACTATCGTCGGGGGAGAGCAGTACTTC. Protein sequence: CASSWTIVGGEQYF.

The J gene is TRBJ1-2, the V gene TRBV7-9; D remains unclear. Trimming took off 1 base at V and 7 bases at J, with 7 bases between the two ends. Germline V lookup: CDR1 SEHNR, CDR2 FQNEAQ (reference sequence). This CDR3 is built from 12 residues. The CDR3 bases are TGTGCCAGCAGCTTAGGAGGCTTTGGCTACACCTTC. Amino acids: CASSLGGFGYTF.

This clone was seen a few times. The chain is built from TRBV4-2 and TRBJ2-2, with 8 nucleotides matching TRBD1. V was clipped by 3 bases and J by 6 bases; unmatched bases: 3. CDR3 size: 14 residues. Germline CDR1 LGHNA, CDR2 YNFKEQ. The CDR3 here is CASSHDRGPGELFF. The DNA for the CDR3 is TGTGCCAGCAGCCACGACAGGGGACCCGGGGAGCTGTTTTTT.

Here the CDR3 DNA reads TGTGCCAGCAGCTTAAGTTCAGGGTTTGCTTTCTTT. Its protein product is CASSLSSGFAFF. The gene calls are TRBV7-9 and TRBJ1-1; D may be TRBD1 (5 bases). The CDR3 has 12 amino acids. The V and J ends lost 2 bases and 11 bases respectively, with 12 bases between them. Germline loops: CDR1 SEHNR, CDR2 FQNEAQ (reference sequence).

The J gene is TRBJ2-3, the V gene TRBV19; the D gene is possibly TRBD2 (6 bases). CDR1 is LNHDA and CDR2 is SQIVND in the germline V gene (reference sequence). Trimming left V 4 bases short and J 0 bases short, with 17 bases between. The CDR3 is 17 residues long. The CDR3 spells CASSTPVGGGSTDTQYF. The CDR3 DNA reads TGTGCCAGTAGTACCCCAGTTGGTGGGGGGAGCACAGATACGCAGTATTTT.

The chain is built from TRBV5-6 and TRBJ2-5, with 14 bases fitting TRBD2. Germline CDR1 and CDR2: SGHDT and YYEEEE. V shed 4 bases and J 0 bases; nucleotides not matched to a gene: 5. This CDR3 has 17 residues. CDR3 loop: CASSPGLAGAYQETQYF. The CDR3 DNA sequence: TGTGCCAGCAGCCCGGGACTAGCGGGAGCGTACCAAGAGACCCAGTACTTC.

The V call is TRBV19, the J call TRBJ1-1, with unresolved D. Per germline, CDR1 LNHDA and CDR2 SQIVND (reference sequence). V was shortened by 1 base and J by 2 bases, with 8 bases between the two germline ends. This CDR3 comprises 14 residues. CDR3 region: CASSIGPRNTEAFF. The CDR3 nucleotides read TGTGCCAGTAGTATAGGCCCGAGAAACACTGAAGCTTTCTTT.

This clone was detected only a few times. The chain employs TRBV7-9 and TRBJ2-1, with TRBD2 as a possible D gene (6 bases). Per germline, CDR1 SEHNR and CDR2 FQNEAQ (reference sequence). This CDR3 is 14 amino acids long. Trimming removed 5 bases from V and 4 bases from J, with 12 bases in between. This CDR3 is CASSPGTSYNEQFF. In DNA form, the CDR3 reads TGTGCCAGCAGCCCAGGGACTTCTTACAATGAGCAGTTCTTC.

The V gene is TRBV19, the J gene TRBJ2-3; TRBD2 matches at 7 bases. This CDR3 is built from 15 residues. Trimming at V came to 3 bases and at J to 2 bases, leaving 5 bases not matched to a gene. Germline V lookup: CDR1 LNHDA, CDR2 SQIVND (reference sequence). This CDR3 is CASSIGGWVTDTQYF. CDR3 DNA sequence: TGTGCCAGTAGTATCGGGGGGTGGGTCACAGATACGCAGTATTTT.

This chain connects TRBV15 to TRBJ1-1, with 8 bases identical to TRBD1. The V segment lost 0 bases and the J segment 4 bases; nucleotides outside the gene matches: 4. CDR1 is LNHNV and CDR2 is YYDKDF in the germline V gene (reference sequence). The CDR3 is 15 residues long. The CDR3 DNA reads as TGTGCCACCAGCAGAGACAGGGGGCGCGTCACTGAAGCTTTCTTT. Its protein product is CATSRDRGRVTEAFF.